This T cell receptor beta chain came from a study of tumour-infiltrating T cells in Burkitt lymphoma (TCRdb year 2020). Looking at the study overall: All epidemiological subtypes of Burkitt lymphoma were represented in the cohort, which was made up of 82 patients. Clinical outcome was correlated with TCR repertoire data, and overall and progression-free survival were found to be predicted by productive clonality independently of established prognosticators, including age at diagnosis. Here is what the overall study found, with its caveats: Several public clonotypes were found to be shared across numerous Burkitt lymphoma patients, which suggests a shared tumour neoantigen selection that is absent from diffuse large B-cell lymphoma.

CDR1 and CDR2 are read off the germline V gene (reference sequence) as GTSNPN and SVGIG. The CDR3 starts with the cysteine, ends with the phenylalanine, and has 13 residues. Only the CDR3 DNA stays, 39 bases, in frame from base 1. V loses 2 bases, J loses 5 bases, and the germline ends lie 9 bases apart. Preparation of the library involved the immunoSEQ multiplex PCR assay. TCRdb mirrors the immuneACCESS table, restricted to in-frame sequences. Some clones are absent from its copies; in checked studies, under half trace to an unresolved V gene, and the reason for the others is unknown. The sample profile shows about 2,500 clones; roughly 14% of them were found once. Less than 15% of the sample comes from the top ten. The sample holds a few counts of this clone. Its antigen is still unknown. Base quality data are lacking; no much larger clone is found one base away.

This sequence was found in a human donor with Burkitt lymphoma. The rearrangement joined TRBV30 to TRBJ1-4; TRBD1 is a weak D gene call, 5 bases matching. The material sequenced was tumor tissue. In nucleotides, the sequence is TGTGCCTGGAGTACACAGGAGAATGAAAAACTGTTTTTT. It translates as CAWSTQENEKLFF.